These T cell receptor beta chains were read from a single sample in a study of T cells expressing NK-cell markers. TCRdb re-called the 5' RACE reads; one entry per CDR3 protein, DNA not given. This table holds about 550,000 distinct CDR3 sequences. Sequencing input: blood T cells: a sorted CD56 or NKG2C T cell subset, CD4+ or CD8+ T cells, or bulk PBMC T cells (not recorded which). These receptors were taken from a man aged 18 to 35 in good health. Each CDR3 is given with its conserved first and last residue.

v_gene: TRBV2
j_gene: TRBJ2-3
CDR3aa: CASSESGSSWADTQYF

v_gene: TRBV29-1
j_gene: TRBJ2-1
CDR3aa: CSTTTGTSGSYIYGEQFF

v_gene: TRBV20-1
j_gene: TRBJ1-4
CDR3aa: CSARDEGEKLFF

v_gene: TRBV3-1
j_gene: TRBJ2-1
CDR3aa: CASSQESGRTYNEQFF

v_gene: TRBV11-2
j_gene: TRBJ2-5
CDR3aa: CASSFHQGGLGETQYF

v_gene: TRBV5-1
j_gene: TRBJ1-1
CDR3aa: CASSLEGIFGDTEAFF

v_gene: TRBV10-3
j_gene: TRBJ2-1
CDR3aa: CAISGLRLAGHNEQFF

v_gene: TRBV7-2
j_gene: TRBJ1-2
CDR3aa: CASSLREGTNYGYTF

v_gene: TRBV20-1
j_gene: TRBJ2-1
CDR3aa: CSARARVTVNNEQFF

v_gene: TRBV5-1
j_gene: TRBJ2-2
CDR3aa: CASSLAPTGLTGELFF

v_gene: TRBV3-1
j_gene: TRBJ2-3
CDR3aa: CASSQRGALTDTQYF

v_gene: TRBV9
j_gene: TRBJ2-1
CDR3aa: CASSVVGSPGNEQFF

v_gene: TRBV28
j_gene: TRBJ2-7
CDR3aa: CASNPTGNAPYEQYF

v_gene: TRBV28
j_gene: TRBJ2-1
CDR3aa: CASSPPTASYNEQFF

v_gene: TRBV19
j_gene: TRBJ2-1
CDR3aa: CASSAHSGRPNEQFF

v_gene: TRBV5-5
j_gene: TRBJ2-2
CDR3aa: CASSYQGLNTGELFF

v_gene: TRBV12-3/TRBV12-4
j_gene: TRBJ2-1
CDR3aa: CASTRRDLYNEQFF

v_gene: TRBV11-2
j_gene: TRBJ2-1
CDR3aa: CATNPLDEQFF

v_gene: TRBV9
j_gene: TRBJ2-3
CDR3aa: CASSVSGRLDTQYF

v_gene: TRBV20-1
j_gene: TRBJ2-3
CDR3aa: CSARLTGQGQYF

v_gene: TRBV12-3/TRBV12-4
j_gene: TRBJ2-3
CDR3aa: CASRRLALTDTQYF

v_gene: TRBV12-3/TRBV12-4
j_gene: TRBJ2-3
CDR3aa: CASSLALSGAGTDTQYF

v_gene: TRBV7-2
j_gene: TRBJ2-1
CDR3aa: CATRQGFIDYNEQFF

v_gene: TRBV7-2
j_gene: TRBJ2-1
CDR3aa: CASSPAGSGQGREQFF

v_gene: TRBV6-4
j_gene: TRBJ2-2
CDR3aa: CASSVEGANTGELFF

v_gene: TRBV10-3
j_gene: TRBJ1-6
CDR3aa: CAIRDRDGINSPLHF

v_gene: TRBV19
j_gene: TRBJ1-6
CDR3aa: CASSMVSYGSPLHF

v_gene: TRBV3-1
j_gene: TRBJ2-1
CDR3aa: CASSHRLAGGPGNEQFF

v_gene: TRBV12-3/TRBV12-4
j_gene: TRBJ2-1
CDR3aa: CASKDSGRAYEQFF

v_gene: TRBV5-1
j_gene: TRBJ1-5
CDR3aa: CASSFWGDDQPQHF

v_gene: TRBV20-1
j_gene: TRBJ2-4
CDR3aa: CSARLASGEALAKNIQYF

v_gene: TRBV15
j_gene: TRBJ1-5
CDR3aa: CATSRARDRGDQPQHF

v_gene: TRBV11-2
j_gene: TRBJ1-6
CDR3aa: CASRRENSSPLHF

v_gene: TRBV27
j_gene: TRBJ2-1
CDR3aa: CASIAARKGGDNEQFF

v_gene: TRBV6-1
j_gene: TRBJ1-5
CDR3aa: CASSPRQGRQPQHF

v_gene: TRBV6-2/TRBV6-3
j_gene: TRBJ2-7
CDR3aa: CASRNGLLAGDPYEQYF

v_gene: TRBV29-1
j_gene: TRBJ2-7
CDR3aa: CSVSPRAGESYEQYF

v_gene: TRBV20-1
j_gene: TRBJ1-5
CDR3aa: CSANLGQESNQPQHF

v_gene: TRBV12-3/TRBV12-4
j_gene: TRBJ2-1
CDR3aa: CASSLGTSAQGEFF

v_gene: TRBV7-2
j_gene: TRBJ2-7
CDR3aa: CASSLAGTSGSYEQYF

v_gene: TRBV28
j_gene: TRBJ2-1
CDR3aa: CASSLRVGGNEQFF

v_gene: TRBV12-3/TRBV12-4
j_gene: TRBJ2-7
CDR3aa: CASSLLLDSSQQYF

v_gene: TRBV28
j_gene: TRBJ2-1
CDR3aa: CASKRLGTTTLFYNEQFF

v_gene: TRBV11-2
j_gene: TRBJ2-1
CDR3aa: CASSLAGLAGLNEQFF

v_gene: TRBV4-1
j_gene: TRBJ1-1
CDR3aa: CASSQVRGNTEAFF

v_gene: TRBV5-1
j_gene: TRBJ2-1
CDR3aa: CASSFSGEGTGNEQFF

v_gene: TRBV5-1
j_gene: TRBJ2-3
CDR3aa: CASSVQAGGYYDTQYF

v_gene: TRBV7-2
j_gene: TRBJ2-7
CDR3aa: CASSPYPGTTSYEQYF

v_gene: TRBV5-4
j_gene: TRBJ2-5
CDR3aa: CASSIPPARDQETQYF

v_gene: TRBV29-1
j_gene: TRBJ2-4
CDR3aa: CSVDTLKTHYIQYF

v_gene: TRBV18
j_gene: TRBJ2-1
CDR3aa: CASSPDPGRWDEQFF